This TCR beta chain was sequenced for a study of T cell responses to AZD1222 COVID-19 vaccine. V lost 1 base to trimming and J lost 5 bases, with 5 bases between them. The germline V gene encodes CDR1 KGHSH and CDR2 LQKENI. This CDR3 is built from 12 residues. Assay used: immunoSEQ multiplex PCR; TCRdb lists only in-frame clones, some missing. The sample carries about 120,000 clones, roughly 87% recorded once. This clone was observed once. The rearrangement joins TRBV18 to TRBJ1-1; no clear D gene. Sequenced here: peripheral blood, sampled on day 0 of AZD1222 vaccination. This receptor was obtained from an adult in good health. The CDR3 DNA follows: TGTGCCAGCTCACCACAGGGAACTGAAGCTTTCTTT. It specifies CASSPQGTEAFF.